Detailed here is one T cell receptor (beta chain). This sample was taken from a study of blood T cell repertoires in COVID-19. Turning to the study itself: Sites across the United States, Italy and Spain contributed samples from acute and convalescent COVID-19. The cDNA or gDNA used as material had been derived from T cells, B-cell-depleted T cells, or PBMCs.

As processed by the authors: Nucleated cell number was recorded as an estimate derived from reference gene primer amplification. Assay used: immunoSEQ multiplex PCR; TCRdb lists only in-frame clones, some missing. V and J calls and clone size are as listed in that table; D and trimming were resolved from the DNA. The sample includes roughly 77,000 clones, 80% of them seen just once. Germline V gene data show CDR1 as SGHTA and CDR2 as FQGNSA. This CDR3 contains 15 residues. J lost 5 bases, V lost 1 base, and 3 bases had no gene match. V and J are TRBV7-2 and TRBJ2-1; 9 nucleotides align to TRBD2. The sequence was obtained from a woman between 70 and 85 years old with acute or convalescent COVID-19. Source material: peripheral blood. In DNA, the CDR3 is TGTGCCAGCAGCTTAGTGACTAGCGGAAACAATGAGCAGTTCTTC. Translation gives CASSLVTSGNNEQFF.